This passage covers 28 T cell receptor beta chains from one sample sequenced in a study of T cell responses to AZD1222 COVID-19 vaccine. Repertoires were generated with immunoSEQ multiplex PCR, while TCRdb's copy carries only in-frame clones and drops some. The repertoire holds 100,000 to 150,000 clones, with 75% to 90% as singletons. Here the sequenced sample was peripheral blood, taken on day 0 of AZD1222 vaccination. These receptors came from an adult in good health.

V is TRBV3-1 (or the pseudogene TRBV3-2) and J is TRBJ1-3; D is undetermined. Per germline, CDR1 LGHDT and CDR2 YNNKEL (reference sequence). Trimming took 4 bases from V and 2 from J, leaving 12 bases between them. There are 15 residues in the CDR3. CDR3 in amino acids: CASSPLPAPGNTIYF. DNA for the CDR3: TGTGCCAGCAGCCCCCTGCCCGCGCCTGGAAACACCATATATTTT.

V and J are TRBV7-9 and TRBJ1-2; 7 bases are shared with TRBD1. This CDR3 region has 13 residues. Germline loops: CDR1 SEHNR, CDR2 FQNEAQ (reference sequence). The ends lost 3 bases at V and 6 bases at J; junction bases unmatched: 4. DNA of the CDR3: TGTGCCAGCAGCTTGGACAGGTATCATGGCTACACCTTC. Its protein product is CASSLDRYHGYTF.

The chain is built from TRBV7-9 and TRBJ1-6; D possibly corresponds to TRBD1 (6 bases). V was shortened by 1 base and J by 12 bases, with 10 bases between the two germline ends. This CDR3 is 13 amino acids long. In germline, CDR1 is SEHNR, CDR2 FQNEAQ (reference sequence). The CDR3 loop is CASSLEQGGPLHF. The CDR3 DNA is TGTGCCAGCAGCTTAGAACAGGGAGGACCCCTCCACTTT.

The chain is built from TRBV6-1 and TRBJ1-2; D is perhaps TRBD1 (5 bases). Per the germline V gene, CDR1 is MNHNS and CDR2 is SASEGT. CDR3 size: 13 residues. Trimming removed 0 bases from V and 8 bases from J, with 10 bases in between. This CDR3 is CASSEAQGAGYTF. CDR3 bases: TGTGCCAGCAGTGAAGCGCAGGGAGCGGGCTACACCTTC.

The chain uses TRBV11-2 and TRBJ1-2, with 8 bases that match TRBD1. CDR1 is SGHAT, CDR2 FQNNGV, per germline. Unmatched junction bases numbered 9, after V lost 5 bases and J lost 4 bases. The CDR3 length is 15 residues. The CDR3 bases are TGTGCCAGCAGCGATAGACGACAGGGGAGCTATGGCTACACCTTC. This sequence encodes CASSDRRQGSYGYTF. Together with reference TRBV11-2 and TRBJ1-2, the CDR3 gives the full variable domain: EAGVAQSPRYKIIEKRQSVAFWCNPISGHATLYWYQQILGQGPKLLIQFQNNGVVDDSQLPKDRFSAERLKGVDSTLKIQPAKLEDSAVYLCASSDRRQGSYGYTFGSGTRLTVV.

The chain has TRBV13 and TRBJ2-1; D is unclear. CDR1 PRHDT and CDR2 FYEKMQ come from the germline V gene (reference sequence). This CDR3 contains 11 residues. Trimming took off 7 bases at V and 6 bases at J, with 7 bases between the two ends. The CDR3 DNA sequence: TGTGCCAGCAATTCACGCAATGAGCAGTTCTTC. Its protein product is CASNSRNEQFF.

The chain is built from TRBV5-1 and TRBJ1-2; a possible D gene is TRBD1 (5 bases). Deletions cut 4 bases from V and 8 bases from J, with 12 bases between. In germline, CDR1 is SGHRS, CDR2 YFSETQ. The CDR3 runs 12 residues. CDR3 residues: CASSPQGGGYTF. CDR3 DNA sequence: TGCGCCAGCAGCCCCCAGGGAGGCGGCTACACCTTC.

The chain carries TRBV7-7 and TRBJ2-5; D remains ambiguous. Germline V CDR1 and CDR2: SSHAT, FNYEAQ (reference sequence). The CDR3 is made up of 15 amino acids. Trimming removed 1 base from V and 4 bases from J, with 13 bases in between. This CDR3 is CASSLEVGIRETQYF. The CDR3 DNA reads TGTGCCAGCAGCTTAGAAGTTGGTATTCGAGAGACCCAGTACTTC.

DNA for the CDR3: TGTGCCAGCAGCTTGGAAGGCCAAAGCTCCTACGAGCAGTACTTC. Its translation: CASSLEGQSSYEQYF. V gene TRBV5-6 combines with J gene TRBJ2-7; D is uncertain. The CDR3 is 15 residues long. The ends were cut back, 0 bases at V and 0 bases at J, with 10 bases in the middle. Germline V lookup: CDR1 SGHDT, CDR2 YYEEEE.

The CDR3 nucleotides are TGTGCCTGGGACGGCCGTGGGGGGGGCTACACCTTC. This codes for CAWDGRGGGYTF. The chain couples TRBV30 to TRBJ1-2, with a tentative D call TRBD1 (5 bases). The V end was cut by 5 bases, the J end by 8 bases, with 15 bases between. This CDR3 region has 12 residues. The germline gives CDR1 GTSNPN, CDR2 SVGIG (reference sequence).

The CDR3 sequence: CASSVPGTYEQYF. CDR3 in DNA: TGCGCCAGCAGTGTTCCGGGAACCTACGAGCAGTACTTC. The chain links TRBV10-1 to TRBJ2-7, with D perhaps matching TRBD2 (5 bases). The germline V gene encodes CDR1 WNHNN and CDR2 SYGVQD (reference sequence). The V and J ends lost 4 bases and 2 bases respectively, with 9 bases between them. This CDR3 is 13 amino acids long.

V is TRBV14 and J is TRBJ1-6; TRBD1 matches at 7 bases. With 3 bases clipped from V and 9 bases from J, the junction kept 8 bases outside the gene matches. The CDR3 covers 15 residues. The germline V gene has CDR1 SGHDN and CDR2 FVKESK. The CDR3 region is CASSQGLHRGSPLHF. The CDR3 region has the DNA TGTGCCAGCAGCCAGGGACTTCACAGGGGTTCACCCCTCCACTTT. The full variable domain, completed using reference TRBV14 and TRBJ1-6, is EAGVTQFPSHSVIEKGQTVTLRCDPISGHDNLYWYRRVMGKEIKFLLHFVKESKQDESGMPNNRFLAERTGGTYSTLKVQPAELEDSGVYFCASSQGLHRGSPLHFGNGTRLTVT.

This clone was seen just once. The V call is TRBV7-3, the J call TRBJ2-2, with a tentative D call TRBD2 (5 bases). Germline V CDR1 and CDR2: SGHTA, FQGTGA. The CDR3 has 17 amino acids. Trimming took off 4 bases at V and 2 bases at J, with 17 bases between the two ends. CDR3 nucleotide sequence: TGTGCCAGCAGCTCCCGTTTGGAGGCCTTAAACACCGGGGAGCTGTTTTTT. As protein: CASSSRLEALNTGELFF.

J is TRBJ1-1 and V is TRBV4-1; D is ambiguous. V was pared by 0 bases and J by 5 bases, with 7 bases between. Germline loops: CDR1 MGHRA, CDR2 YSYEKL. CDR3 size: 13 residues. CDR3 bases: TGCGCCAGCAGCCAAGAAGTCCAGACTGAAGCTTTCTTT. It codes for CASSQEVQTEAFF.

This rearrangement joins TRBV7-2 to TRBJ1-2; tentative D call: TRBD1 (5 bases). Trimming took off 5 bases at V and 4 bases at J, with 17 bases between the two ends. The CDR3 sequence is 15 residues long. CDR1 and CDR2 from the germline V gene are SGHTA and FQGNSA. CDR3 bases: TGTGCCAGCAGCCCTCCGGGCAGGGAAGGCTATGGCTACACCTTC. Translation: CASSPPGREGYGYTF.

This chain joins TRBV30 and TRBJ1-5; D may be TRBD1 (6 bases). V gave up 0 bases and J gave up 6 bases, with 12 bases separating them. The CDR3 is 14 amino acids. Germline assignment: CDR1 GTSNPN and CDR2 SVGIG (reference sequence). CDR3 region: CAWSVLQGGQPQHF. The CDR3 DNA is TGTGCCTGGAGTGTGTTACAGGGCGGTCAGCCCCAGCATTTT.

J is TRBJ2-2 and V is TRBV5-1; D is perhaps TRBD1 or TRBD2 (5 bases each). Germline V lookup: CDR1 SGHRS, CDR2 YFSETQ. The CDR3 is 14 amino acids. Deletions cut 2 bases from V and 1 base from J, with 6 bases between. CDR3 DNA: TGCGCCAGCAGCTTTGGGGGGAACACCGGGGAGCTGTTTTTT. It codes for CASSFGGNTGELFF.

The chain links TRBV6-5 to TRBJ1-1; D is possibly TRBD1 (6 bases). The V gene lost 8 bases and the J gene lost 5 bases, with 18 bases spanning the gap. This CDR3 region has 14 residues. Germline V CDR1 and CDR2: MNHEY, SVGAGI. The CDR3 loop is CASLLQGRGTEAFF. The CDR3 nucleotides read TGTGCCAGCCTCCTACAGGGACGCGGAACTGAAGCTTTCTTT.

The V call is TRBV6-5, the J call TRBJ2-7; the match to TRBD1 covers 8 bases. CDR1 is MNHEY and CDR2 is SVGAGI in the germline V gene. CDR3 length equals 14 residues. The trim removed 11 bases at V and 7 bases at J, leaving 16 bases unmatched. CDR3 nucleotide sequence: TGTGCCTCGGCCCGGGACAGGATTGTGAAGGAGCAGTACTTC. Translation gives CASARDRIVKEQYF.

The chain is built from TRBV5-1 and TRBJ2-1; D possibly corresponds to TRBD1 (6 bases). Germline V CDR1 and CDR2: SGHRS, YFSETQ. This CDR3 is built from 13 residues. V was clipped by 7 bases and J by 4 bases, with 12 bases between them. The CDR3 sequence is CASARGRYNEQFF. In DNA form, the CDR3 reads TGCGCCAGCGCCAGGGGCCGATACAATGAGCAGTTCTTC.

This chain uses TRBV5-1 with TRBJ1-1, with TRBD1 as a possible D gene (6 bases). CDR3 size: 15 residues. V lost 0 bases to trimming and J lost 0 bases, with 9 bases between them. Germline loops: CDR1 SGHRS, CDR2 YFSETQ. CDR3 DNA sequence: TGCGCCAGCAGCTTGGCGGGGGGGCTGAACACTGAAGCTTTCTTT. Translation gives CASSLAGGLNTEAFF.

The chain recombines TRBV6-4 with TRBJ1-1; D is uncertain. This CDR3 region has 15 residues. V was pared by 1 base and J by 1 base, with 10 bases between. Germline V gives CDR1 MRHNA, CDR2 SNTAGT. CDR3 coding DNA: TGTGCCAGCAGTGACTTCGGTTATCGGAACACTGAAGCTTTCTTT. Its protein is CASSDFGYRNTEAFF.

The J gene is TRBJ1-5, the V gene TRBV15; D uncertain. The CDR3 contains 15 residues. Germline V gives CDR1 LNHNV, CDR2 YYDKDF (reference sequence). V was pared by 6 bases and J by 6 bases, with 18 bases between. CDR3 sequence reads: CATRRIDREVQPQHF. CDR3 nucleotide sequence: TGTGCCACCAGGAGAATCGACCGAGAAGTTCAGCCCCAGCATTTT.

Written as DNA, the CDR3 is TGTGCCAGTAGCCCAGGGACTCTTACCTACGAGCAGTACTTC. As protein: CASSPGTLTYEQYF. The chain combines TRBV19 with TRBJ2-7; perhaps TRBD2 as D (6 bases). This CDR3 region has 14 residues. V gave up 6 bases and J gave up 2 bases, with 14 bases separating them. Germline loops: CDR1 LNHDA, CDR2 SQIVND (reference sequence).

This clone showed up just once. The genes are TRBV7-2 and TRBJ1-6; no reliable D call. With 2 bases removed from V and 7 bases from J, the gap between germline ends came to 24 bases. CDR3 length: 19 residues. The germline V gene has CDR1 SGHTA and CDR2 FQGNSA. The chain's CDR3 is CASSLRIRVQGAGNSPLHF. The CDR3 coding sequence is TGTGCCAGCAGCTTAAGGATACGGGTACAAGGCGCGGGGAATTCACCCCTCCACTTT.

The gene calls are TRBV19 and TRBJ2-1, with 9 nucleotides matching TRBD2. The CDR3 is 14 amino acids. The V and J ends lost 6 bases and 7 bases, in that order; junction bases with no gene match: 7. Per germline, CDR1 LNHDA and CDR2 SQIVND (reference sequence). The DNA of the CDR3 is TGTGCCAGTAGGAGCGGGGGGTCTGGAAATGAGCAGTTCTTC. It encodes CASRSGGSGNEQFF.

In DNA, the CDR3 is TGTGCCATTGGGGAGGGTTTTAACTATGGCTACACCTTC. Translation: CAIGEGFNYGYTF. J is TRBJ1-2 and V is TRBV10-3, with no clear D. CDR3 length: 13 amino acids. Trimming cost V 9 bases and J 1 base, with 12 bases left between them. CDR1 and CDR2 from the germline V gene are ENHRY and SYGVKD.

V and J are TRBV7-6 and TRBJ1-2; TRBD1 is a possible D gene (6 bases). V was pared by 1 base and J by 2 bases, with 11 bases between. The CDR3 loop spans 15 amino acids. The germline gives CDR1 SGHVS, CDR2 FNYEAQ. CDR3: CASSLGTGTNYGYTF. CDR3 coding DNA: TGTGCCAGCAGCTTAGGTACAGGGACCAACTATGGCTACACCTTC.